These 6 T cell receptor beta chains came from one sample sequenced in a study of shared clonotypes between healthy human individuals. The method was immunoSEQ multiplex PCR; TCRdb's version includes in-frame clones alone and lacks a portion of them. The sample holds some 500,000 clones, around three quarters seen once. Sample: PBMCs. These receptors were taken from a middle-aged woman in good health. Some clones in this sample may be carry-over from other donors' samples.

A single count supports this clone. This sequence joins TRBV5-1 and TRBJ1-1, with D hard to call. The V end lost 0 bases, the J end lost 4 bases, and 13 bases lay between the germline ends. CDR3 size: 15 residues. Looked up from germline, CDR1 is SGHRS and CDR2 is YFSETQ. CDR3 protein: CASSLVLGMGTEAFF. In DNA, the CDR3 is TGCGCCAGCAGCTTGGTATTGGGGATGGGCACTGAAGCTTTCTTT.

The J gene is TRBJ2-5, the V gene TRBV2; TRBD2 might be the D (5 bases). CDR1 SNHLY and CDR2 FYNNEI come from the germline V gene. V lost 8 bases, J lost 4 bases, and 20 bases lay in between. The CDR3 is made up of 15 amino acids. The CDR3 DNA follows: TGTGCCAGCCATGCTCATAGAGGGCGCGGAGAGACCCAGTACTTC. Amino acids: CASHAHRGRGETQYF.

This clone has just one count. A much larger clonotype is one base distant, so this may be a read error. V usage is TRBV5-4 and J usage is TRBJ2-5; TRBD2 matches 7 bases. The germline V gene encodes CDR1 SGHNT and CDR2 YYREEE (reference sequence). The CDR3 runs to 14 residues. This chain's CDR3 is CARRPERDGETQYF. CDR3 sequence (DNA): TGTGCCCGCAGACCCGAGCGGGATGGGGAGACCCAGTACTTC.

The chain recombines TRBV5-4 with TRBJ2-2; D possibly corresponds to TRBD2 (5 bases). This CDR3 is built from 14 residues. Germline-derived CDR1 and CDR2 are SGHNT and YYREEE (reference sequence). V shed 3 bases and J shed 3 bases, with 9 bases lying between them. The CDR3 nucleotides are TGTGCCAGCAGCTACGGGATTTACACCGGGGAGCTGTTTTTT. Translating it yields CASSYGIYTGELFF.

This clone was recorded many times. The chain carries TRBV23-1 and TRBJ1-1, with 9 bases matching TRBD1. TRBV23-1 is flagged as an ORF with uncertain function. With V trimmed by 0 bases and J by 1 base, 3 bases remained unmatched. CDR3 length equals 16 residues. The CDR3, as DNA: TGCGCCAGCAGTCAATCGGGGACAGGGAAGAACACTGAAGCTTTCTTT. Protein: CASSQSGTGKNTEAFF.

The gene calls are TRBV25-1 and TRBJ2-6; D remains unclear. This CDR3 contains 15 residues. Trimming stripped 3 bases from V and 0 bases from J, with 6 bases between. CDR1 is MGHDK and CDR2 is SYGVNS in the germline V gene. CDR3 DNA sequence: TGTGCCAGCAGTGACGTTAACTCTGGGGCCAACGTCCTGACTTTC. It translates to CASSDVNSGANVLTF. The variable domain in full, completed from reference TRBV25-1 and TRBJ2-6, reads EADIYQTPRYLVIGTGKKITLECSQTMGHDKMYWYQQDPGMELHLIHYSYGVNSTEKGDLSSESTVSRIRTEHFPLTLESARPSHTSQYLCASSDVNSGANVLTFGAGSRLTVL.